This TCR beta chain was found in a study of post-analysis software for immune sequencing data. Broader study findings: Several TRBV segments were more frequent in patients than controls; TRBV5-6, TRBV5-1 and TRBV20-1 belonged to this group.

This CDR3 has 14 residues. The ends lost 4 bases at V and 3 bases at J; junction bases unmatched: 7. CDR1 is DFQATT and CDR2 is SNEGSKA in the germline V gene (reference sequence). With regard to this clonotype: Its specificity is unknown.

Unique molecular identifiers were carried by the TCR beta cDNA libraries. TCRdb recomputed calls from the PCR reads with MiXCR, one row per CDR3 protein. In the table there are about 820,000 distinct CDR3 sequences, roughly 50% of which are singletons. V usage is TRBV20-1 and J usage is TRBJ2-7; 9 bases agree with TRBD2. Sequencing used blood. This sequence originates from a girl aged 10 to 17 with multiple sclerosis. In DNA, the CDR3 is TGCAGTGCTAATGGGCTAGCGGGAATCTACGAGCAGTACTTC. Translation gives CSANGLAGIYEQYF.